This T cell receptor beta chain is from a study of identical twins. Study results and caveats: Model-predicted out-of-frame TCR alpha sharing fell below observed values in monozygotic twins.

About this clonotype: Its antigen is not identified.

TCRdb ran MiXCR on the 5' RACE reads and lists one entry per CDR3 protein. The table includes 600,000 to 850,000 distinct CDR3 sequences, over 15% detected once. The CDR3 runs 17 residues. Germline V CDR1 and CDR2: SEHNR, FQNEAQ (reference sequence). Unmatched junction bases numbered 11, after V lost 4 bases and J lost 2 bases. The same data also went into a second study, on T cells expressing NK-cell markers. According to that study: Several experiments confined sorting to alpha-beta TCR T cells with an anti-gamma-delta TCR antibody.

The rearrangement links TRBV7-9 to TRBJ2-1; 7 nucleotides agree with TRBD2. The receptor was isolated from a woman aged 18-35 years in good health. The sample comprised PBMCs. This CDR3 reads CASSSLRREHTYNEQFF. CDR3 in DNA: TGTGCCAGCAGCTCTCTTAGGCGGGAGCACACCTACAATGAGCAGTTCTTC.